This T cell receptor (beta chain) was found in a study of OX40 agonist ivuxolimab in advanced cancers. The table came from immunoSEQ multiplex PCR; TCRdb's copy has only in-frame clones and leaves some out. Seen here are 65,000 to 100,000 clones, 94% observed once, and the top ten hold about 10%. The ends were cut back, 0 bases at V and 7 bases at J, with 10 bases in the middle. The germline CDR1 and CDR2 sequences are SGHRS and YFSETQ. The CDR3 totals 13 residues. The sequenced sample was CD4+ or CD8+ T cells sorted from blood, obtained in a trial of the OX40 agonist ivuxolimab. The receptor comes from an adult with an advanced solid tumor such as melanoma, head and neck, liver or kidney cancer. This chain connects TRBV5-1 to TRBJ1-1, with D hard to call. The CDR3 DNA reads TGCGCCAGCAGCTTGGAGACGGGGAGTGAAGCTTTCTTT. Amino acid sequence: CASSLETGSEAFF.